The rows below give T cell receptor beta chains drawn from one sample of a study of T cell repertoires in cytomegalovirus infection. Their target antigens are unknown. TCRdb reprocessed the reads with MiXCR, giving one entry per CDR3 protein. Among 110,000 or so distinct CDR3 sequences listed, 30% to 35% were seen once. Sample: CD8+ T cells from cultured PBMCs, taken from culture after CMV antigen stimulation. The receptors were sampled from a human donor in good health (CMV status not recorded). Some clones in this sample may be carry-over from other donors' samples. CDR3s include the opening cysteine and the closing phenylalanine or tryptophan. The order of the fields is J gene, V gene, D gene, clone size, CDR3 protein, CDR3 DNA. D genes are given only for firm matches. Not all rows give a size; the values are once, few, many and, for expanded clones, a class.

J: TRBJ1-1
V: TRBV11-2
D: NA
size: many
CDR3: CASSSQGPIEAFF
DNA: TGTGCCAGCAGCTCCCAGGGGCCCATTGAAGCTTTCTTT

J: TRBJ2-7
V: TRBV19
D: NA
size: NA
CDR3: CASSGTFGYEQYF
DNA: TGTGCCAGTAGTGGTACCTTTGGCTACGAGCAGTACTTC

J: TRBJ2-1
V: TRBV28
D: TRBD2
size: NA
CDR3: CASSSPTSRNEQFF
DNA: TGTGCCAGCAGCTCCCCGACTAGCCGCAATGAGCAGTTCTTC

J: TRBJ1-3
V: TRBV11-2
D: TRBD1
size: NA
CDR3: CASSWDRERGNTIYF
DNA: TGTGCCAGCAGCTGGGACAGGGAGAGGGGAAACACCATATATTTT

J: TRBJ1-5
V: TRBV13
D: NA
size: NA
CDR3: CASSSGYQPQHF
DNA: TGTGCCAGCAGCTCCGGGTATCAGCCCCAGCATTTT

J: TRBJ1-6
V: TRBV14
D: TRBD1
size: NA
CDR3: CASSNRDRDGWDSPLHF
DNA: TGTGCCAGCAGCAACCGGGACAGGGACGGCTGGGATTCACCCCTCCACTTT

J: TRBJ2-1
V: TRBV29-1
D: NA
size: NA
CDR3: CSVVPGRDEQFF
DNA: TGCAGCGTTGTTCCGGGGAGAGATGAGCAGTTCTTC

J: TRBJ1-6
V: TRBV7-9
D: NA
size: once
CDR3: CASSVTSWNSPLHF
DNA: TGTGCCAGCAGCGTAACTAGCTGGAATTCACCCCTCCACTTT

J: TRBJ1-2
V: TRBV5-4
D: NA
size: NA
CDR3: CASSLFTGILDGYTF
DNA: TGTGCCAGCAGCTTGTTTACAGGGATACTGGATGGCTACACCTTC

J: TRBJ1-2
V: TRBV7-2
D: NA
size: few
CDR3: CASASTANYGYTF
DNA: TGTGCCAGCGCGAGCACCGCTAACTATGGCTACACCTTC

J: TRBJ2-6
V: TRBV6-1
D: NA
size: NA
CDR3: CASSARQESGANVLTF
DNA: TGTGCCAGCAGTGCCAGACAGGAGTCTGGGGCCAACGTCCTGACTTTC

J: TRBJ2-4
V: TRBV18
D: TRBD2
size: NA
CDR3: CASSPPPSGGVLAKNIQYF
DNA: TGTGCCAGCTCACCACCGCCTAGCGGGGGGGTACTAGCCAAAAACATTCAGTACTTC

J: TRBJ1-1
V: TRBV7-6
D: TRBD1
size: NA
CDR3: CASSQGGRSTEAFF
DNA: TGTGCCAGCTCCCAGGGGGGGCGGTCCACTGAAGCTTTCTTT

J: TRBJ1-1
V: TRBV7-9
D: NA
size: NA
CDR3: CASSLTSEAFF
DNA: TGTGCCAGCAGCTTAACCTCGGAAGCTTTCTTT

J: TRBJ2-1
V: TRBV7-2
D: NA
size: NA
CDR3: CASAGYEQFF
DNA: TGTGCCAGCGCTGGGTATGAGCAGTTCTTC

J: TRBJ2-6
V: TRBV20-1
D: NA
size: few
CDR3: CSASTGTSSSGANVLTF
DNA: TGCAGTGCTAGCACCGGGACATCGAGCTCTGGGGCCAACGTCCTGACTTTC

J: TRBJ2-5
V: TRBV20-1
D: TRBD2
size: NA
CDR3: CSASGPSGGDIQETQYF
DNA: TGCAGTGCTAGTGGACCTAGCGGGGGGGATATCCAAGAGACCCAGTACTTC

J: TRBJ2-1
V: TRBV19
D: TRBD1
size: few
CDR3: CASSYTGGSSYNEQFF
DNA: TGTGCCAGTAGCTATACAGGGGGGAGCTCCTACAATGAGCAGTTCTTC

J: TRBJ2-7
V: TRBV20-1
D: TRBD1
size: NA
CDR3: CSARDQQGADYEQYF
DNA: TGCAGTGCTAGAGACCAACAGGGGGCAGACTACGAGCAGTACTTC

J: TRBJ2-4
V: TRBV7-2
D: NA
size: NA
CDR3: CASAGREGAKNIQYF
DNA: TGTGCCAGCGCTGGGCGGGAAGGGGCCAAAAACATTCAGTACTTC

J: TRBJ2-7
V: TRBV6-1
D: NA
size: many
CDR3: CASSARRRDSYEQYF
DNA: TGTGCCAGCAGTGCACGCCGGAGGGACTCCTACGAGCAGTACTTC

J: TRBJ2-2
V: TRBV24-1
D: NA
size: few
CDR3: CATSDMYTGELFF
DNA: TGTGCCACCAGTGACATGTACACCGGGGAGCTGTTTTTT

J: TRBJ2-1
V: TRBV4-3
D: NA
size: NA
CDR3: CASSQDGLGYYNERFF
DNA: TGCGCCAGCAGCCAAGATGGACTTGGGTACTACAATGAGCGGTTCTTC